This is a list of T cell receptor beta chains from one sample in a study of blood T cell repertoires in COVID-19. Assay used: immunoSEQ multiplex PCR; TCRdb lists only in-frame clones, some missing. The sample lists about 72,000 clones, approximately 86% seen once, with approximately 6.6% in the top ten. Source material: peripheral blood. All receptors derive from a man between 60 and 75 years old with acute or convalescent COVID-19. Each CDR3 is given with its conserved first and last residue. The order of the fields is D gene, J gene, clone size, V gene, CDR3 DNA, CDR3 protein. A D gene is named only where the DNA matches it firmly. Clone size appears in some rows only: once, few, many, or a class for an expanded clone.

D gene: TRBD2
J gene: TRBJ2-1
clone size: -
V gene: TRBV29-1
CDR3 DNA: TGCAGCGTTGGTCTAGCGGACTACAATGAGCAGTTCTTC
CDR3 protein: CSVGLADYNEQFF

D gene: -
J gene: TRBJ1-6
clone size: -
V gene: TRBV7-2
CDR3 DNA: TGTGCCAGCAGCTTAGGCGGGACTAATTCACCCCTCCACTTT
CDR3 protein: CASSLGGTNSPLHF

D gene: TRBD1
J gene: TRBJ1-2
clone size: -
V gene: TRBV29-1
CDR3 DNA: TGCAGCGTTGTTCAGGGGGGACTCGCTAACTATGGCTACACCTTC
CDR3 protein: CSVVQGGLANYGYTF

D gene: TRBD2
J gene: TRBJ2-3
clone size: -
V gene: TRBV29-1
CDR3 DNA: TGCAGCGTACTAGCGGGGGGGAGCGCAGATACGCAGTATTTT
CDR3 protein: CSVLAGGSADTQYF

D gene: TRBD1
J gene: TRBJ2-3
clone size: once
V gene: TRBV7-6
CDR3 DNA: TGTGCCAGCAGCTTAGAGGGCAGGGGGCGCCGAACAGATACGCAGTATTTT
CDR3 protein: CASSLEGRGRRTDTQYF

D gene: TRBD1
J gene: TRBJ2-5
clone size: few
V gene: TRBV11-3
CDR3 DNA: TGTGCCAGCAGCTTTGACAGGGTTGAGACCCAGTACTTC
CDR3 protein: CASSFDRVETQYF

D gene: -
J gene: TRBJ2-3
clone size: -
V gene: TRBV27
CDR3 DNA: TGTGCCAGCAGTTTATATTCTGGCAGGGGCACAGATACGCAGTATTTT
CDR3 protein: CASSLYSGRGTDTQYF

D gene: TRBD1
J gene: TRBJ1-2
clone size: -
V gene: TRBV9
CDR3 DNA: TGTGCCAGCAGCCTACGACAGGGGGCCCTCTATGGCTACACCTTC
CDR3 protein: CASSLRQGALYGYTF

D gene: -
J gene: TRBJ1-1
clone size: -
V gene: TRBV11-3
CDR3 DNA: TGTGCCAGCAGCTTAGAACAATTGAACACTGAAGCTTTCTTT
CDR3 protein: CASSLEQLNTEAFF

D gene: TRBD2
J gene: TRBJ2-5
clone size: -
V gene: TRBV7-9
CDR3 DNA: TGTGCCAGCAGCTCGGGACTAGTACAAGAGACCCAGTACTTC
CDR3 protein: CASSSGLVQETQYF

D gene: -
J gene: TRBJ1-6
clone size: few
V gene: TRBV18
CDR3 DNA: TGTGCCAGCTCACCATACGGGACTCGAGGTTCACCCCTCCACTTT
CDR3 protein: CASSPYGTRGSPLHF

D gene: TRBD1
J gene: TRBJ1-2
clone size: once
V gene: TRBV2
CDR3 DNA: TGTGCCAGCACACTGACAGGGGGCGATGGCTACACCTTC
CDR3 protein: CASTLTGGDGYTF

D gene: TRBD2
J gene: TRBJ2-1
clone size: -
V gene: TRBV11-3
CDR3 DNA: TGTGCCAGCAGCCCGAGCGGGGGAATTCCCAATGAGCAGTTCTTC
CDR3 protein: CASSPSGGIPNEQFF

D gene: -
J gene: TRBJ1-2
clone size: few
V gene: TRBV19
CDR3 DNA: TGTGCCAGTAGCCACTCAGGGGCAGGGAAGGGCTATGGCTACACCTTC
CDR3 protein: CASSHSGAGKGYGYTF

D gene: -
J gene: TRBJ1-1
clone size: -
V gene: TRBV5-1
CDR3 DNA: TGCGCCAGCAGCTTGGCCGGGAAAGGGTCAACTGAAGCTTTCTTT
CDR3 protein: CASSLAGKGSTEAFF